The 11 T cell receptor beta chains below come from one sample, sequenced in a study of Ad26.COV2.S vaccination and SARS-CoV-2 variants. The repertoire was sequenced with immunoSEQ multiplex PCR; TCRdb's copy has only in-frame clones and lacks some. The repertoire holds 300,000 to 450,000 clones, with around 83% as singletons. Treatment defined: approximately 18 received Ad26.COV2.S at low or high dose, single or two shots; roughly five received placebo; per-sample allocation not given. Collection of samples fell on day 63 after the first vaccine or placebo injection. Sequenced material: peripheral blood, taken in a trial of Ad26.COV2.S vaccine versus placebo. The origin of the receptors is a person aged 18-60 years who received the Ad26.COV2.S COVID-19 vaccine or a placebo.

This clone was detected only once. This chain connects TRBV18 to TRBJ2-7, with 9 nucleotides matching TRBD2. The CDR3 totals 15 residues. Trimming cost V 3 bases and J 3 bases; bases outside gene matches: 6. From germline, CDR1 is KGHSH and CDR2 LQKENI. This CDR3 reads CASSPGTSSYYEQYF. As DNA, the CDR3 is TGTGCCAGCTCACCCGGGACTAGCAGCTACTACGAGCAGTACTTC.

The chain employs TRBV19 and TRBJ1-5, with 9 nucleotides matching TRBD1. The ends lost 1 base at V and 6 bases at J; junction bases unmatched: 4. CDR1 is LNHDA, CDR2 SQIVND, per germline (reference sequence). The CDR3 sequence is 15 residues long. This chain's CDR3 is CASSIVRTGAQPQHF. Written as DNA, the CDR3 is TGTGCCAGTAGTATAGTCCGGACAGGGGCTCAGCCCCAGCATTTT.

The rearrangement joins TRBV18 to TRBJ2-3; 9 nucleotides line up with TRBD2. The CDR3 runs to 19 residues. Germline loops: CDR1 KGHSH, CDR2 LQKENI. The V segment lost 3 bases and the J segment 4 bases; nucleotides outside the gene matches: 17. The chain's CDR3 is CASSPIVTLAGKGSDTQYF. The CDR3 bases are TGTGCCAGCTCACCGATAGTAACTCTAGCGGGAAAAGGGTCAGATACGCAGTATTTT.

The gene calls are TRBV5-1 and TRBJ2-3, with D possibly TRBD2 on 7 matching bases. Per the germline V gene, CDR1 is SGHRS and CDR2 is YFSETQ. Trimming removed 2 bases at V and 0 bases at J, with 19 bases between. This CDR3 has 18 residues. CDR3 sequence: CASSFGRRGLSSTDTQYF. DNA for the CDR3: TGCGCCAGCAGCTTTGGTAGGCGGGGGCTCTCTAGCACAGATACGCAGTATTTT.

This rearrangement joins TRBV19 to TRBJ1-5; 10 bases fit TRBD1. Per germline, CDR1 LNHDA and CDR2 SQIVND (reference sequence). The CDR3 is 13 amino acids. Trimming took 6 bases from V and 5 from J; bases not matched to a gene: 1. The chain's CDR3 is CASSDRGHQPQHF. The CDR3 bases are TGTGCCAGTAGCGACAGGGGGCATCAGCCCCAGCATTTT.

This clone was seen once. The chain is built from TRBV2 and TRBJ2-1; TRBD2 is a possible D gene (5 bases). CDR3 length: 13 amino acids. Trimming pared 7 bases from V and 1 base from J, leaving 8 bases between. The germline V gene encodes CDR1 SNHLY and CDR2 FYNNEI. As DNA, the CDR3 is TGTGCCAGCAACCTAGCTTCCTACAATGAGCAGTTCTTC. Translating it yields CASNLASYNEQFF.

The V and J genes are TRBV3-1 (or the pseudogene TRBV3-2) and TRBJ1-2; no clear D gene. The CDR3 length is 17 residues. The germline V gene encodes CDR1 LGHDT and CDR2 YNNKEL (reference sequence). Trimming removed 0 bases at V and 2 bases at J, with 16 bases between. As DNA, the CDR3 is TGTGCCAGCAGCCAAGAAGGTTTATTTCGCACGAACTATGGCTACACCTTC. It yields the protein CASSQEGLFRTNYGYTF.

J is TRBJ2-7 and V is TRBV7-2; D gene unclear. There are 14 residues in the CDR3. V was pared by 1 base and J by 5 bases, with 12 bases between. CDR1 and CDR2 (germline): SGHTA, FQGNSA. The CDR3 protein is CASSLGPILDEQYF. CDR3 DNA sequence: TGTGCCAGCAGCTTAGGTCCTATCTTGGACGAGCAGTACTTC.

The chain carries TRBV30 and TRBJ2-1; D remains unclear. The germline V gene has CDR1 GTSNPN and CDR2 SVGIG (reference sequence). The CDR3 covers 12 residues. The V end lost 4 bases, the J end lost 4 bases, and 8 bases lay between the germline ends. CDR3 DNA sequence: TGTGCCTGGAAGCCCCCTTACAATGAGCAGTTCTTC. It specifies CAWKPPYNEQFF.

This chain connects TRBV30 to TRBJ2-3; D might be TRBD1 or TRBD2, each matching 5 bases. From germline, CDR1 is GTSNPN and CDR2 SVGIG (reference sequence). The germline V and J ends were trimmed by 0 bases and 1 base, with 8 bases remaining between them. The CDR3 runs to 14 residues. The CDR3, as DNA: TGTGCCTGGAGTGTATGGGACCGCACAGATACGCAGTATTTT. Its protein product is CAWSVWDRTDTQYF.

This chain uses TRBV29-1 with TRBJ1-3; unclear D gene. Trimming shortened V by 6 bases and J by 0 bases, and 6 bases separated the two germline ends. The CDR3 consists of 12 residues. The germline gives CDR1 SQVTM, CDR2 ANQGSEA. DNA for the CDR3: TGCAGCGTGCAGGACTCTGGAAACACCATATATTTT. It is translated as CSVQDSGNTIYF.